Listed below are T cell receptor beta chains from one sample, sequenced in a study of regulatory T cells in long-lasting Graves disease. TCRdb fed the multiplex PCR reads into MiXCR, producing one record per CDR3 protein. The table includes approximately 470,000 distinct CDR3 sequences, 20% to 25% detected once. The material was peripheral blood mononuclear cells (PBMCs), obtained when the disease was refractory, from a patient treated with antithyroid drugs. The receptors stem from a female donor with Graves disease. Each CDR3 is given without its conserved first and last residue.

V,J,CDR3
TRBV4-2,TRBJ1-1,ASSHSTSDSRGTEAF
TRBV20-1,TRBJ2-2,SFLGRDNTGELF
TRBV7-6,TRBJ2-1,ASSLDAANRVNEQF
TRBV19,TRBJ1-4,ASSPTGTGDEKLF
TRBV6-1,TRBJ1-2,ASSLLQKRGYGYT
TRBV12-3/TRBV12-4,TRBJ2-7,ASSPGLAGLYEQY
TRBV7-3,TRBJ1-1,ASSPETGGRTEAF
TRBV28,TRBJ2-1,ASKQGSLAGDLNEQF
TRBV19,TRBJ2-2,ASSAPGTKAGELF
TRBV7-2,TRBJ1-1,ASSDGGRSPEAF
TRBV6-2/TRBV6-3,TRBJ2-1,ASSYSNGADPGF
TRBV27,TRBJ1-2,ASSHTPLVGFGYT
TRBV9,TRBJ2-7,ASSPGRGMNEQY
TRBV6-2/TRBV6-3,TRBJ1-2,ASSSINYGYT
TRBV6-1,TRBJ2-7,ASSQGGTSGRFVEQY
TRBV18,TRBJ1-1,ASSLAGDTSGTEAF
TRBV5-4,TRBJ2-7,ASSLAGTSDEQY
TRBV19,TRBJ1-2,ASSTGGHGYT
TRBV19,TRBJ1-1,ASSWDTKNTEAF
TRBV5-1,TRBJ2-7,ASSLLPSGGTLREQY
TRBV27,TRBJ2-2,ASSLSGSGSTGELF
TRBV3-1,TRBJ2-2,ASSQERILTGELF
TRBV30,TRBJ1-2,AWTKGGAYGYT
TRBV6-2/TRBV6-3,TRBJ2-3,ASSLWVGLAGGASTDTQY
TRBV27,TRBJ2-1,ASSLWGRANEQF
TRBV5-1,TRBJ1-1,ASNRDTEAF
TRBV12-3/TRBV12-4,TRBJ2-7,ASSSTLVVN
TRBV6-1,TRBJ1-5,ASTPLRVTGANQPQH
TRBV10-2,TRBJ2-2,ASTFRRGDTGELF
TRBV7-9,TRBJ2-6,ASSLAGTGANVLT
TRBV5-1,TRBJ2-5,ASSSASGGQETQY
TRBV12-3/TRBV12-4,TRBJ2-7,ASSVSGLPSYEQY
TRBV12-3/TRBV12-4,TRBJ1-2,ASSFHGDYGYT
TRBV15,TRBJ1-4,ATSRTTGPHEKLF
TRBV13,TRBJ1-5,ASSLGMRQPQH
TRBV12-3/TRBV12-4,TRBJ1-1,ASSAGPEYMNTEAF
TRBV4-1,TRBJ2-2,ASRRGSLSGELF
TRBV7-8,TRBJ2-7,ASSRGGKSYEQY
TRBV12-3/TRBV12-4,TRBJ2-7,ASSPRTSGISYEQY
TRBV11-2,TRBJ2-2,ASSFLSTNTGELF
TRBV6-1,TRBJ2-1,ASSRLIAPNNEQF
TRBV27,TRBJ2-7,ASQTQGYEQY
TRBV20-1,TRBJ2-7,SARGTVLGEQY
TRBV30,TRBJ2-7,AWSLTGEYEQY
TRBV2,TRBJ1-2,ASSERESYGYT
TRBV10-3,TRBJ1-1,AISEGRRVSKTEAF
TRBV6-1,TRBJ1-1,ASREFGRQMNTEAF
TRBV30,TRBJ1-4,AWSWGANEKLF